This T cell receptor beta chain came from a study of Graves' ophthalmopathy and Graves' hyperthyroidism. CDR1 is SNHLY and CDR2 is FYNNEI in the germline V gene. V gave up 4 bases and J gave up 4 bases, with 16 bases separating them. This CDR3 region has 15 residues. Amplifying from RNA transcripts, the study obtained TCR beta CDR3 regions. After a first-round RT-PCR with HTBI primers, a second-round multiplex PCR was run. TCRdb passed the multiplex PCR reads through MiXCR, listing each CDR3 protein once. This table has about 500,000 distinct CDR3 sequences, 35% to 45% appearing once. The rearrangement uses TRBV2 and TRBJ1-1; D ambiguous. This TCR was sampled from an adult man with Graves' hyperthyroidism. Sample: peripheral blood or thyroid tissue (not recorded which). CDR3 amino acids: CASSGASGSFTEAFF. DNA of the CDR3: TGTGCCAGCAGTGGCGCTAGCGGTTCCTTCACTGAAGCTTTCTTT.